This TCR beta chain was identified during a study of blood T cell repertoires in COVID-19. Background on the study: Samples came from the United States, Italy and Spain, spanning acute and convalescent COVID-19.

Within 2 weeks before study entry, exposed participants met a COVID-19 case. Germline V gene data show CDR1 as LNHDA and CDR2 as SQIVND (reference sequence). The CDR3 spans 16 residues. The junction had 11 bases not matched to a gene; V was cut back by 10 bases and J by 0 bases. Per the study methods: Using reference gene primer amplification, nucleated cell counts were estimated. TCRdb's table, derived via immunoSEQ multiplex PCR, lists solely in-frame clones and lacks some. The DNA was the basis for D and trimming; V, J and clone size are from that table. The table includes approximately 150,000 clones, about nine tenths detected once.

V gene TRBV19 combines with J gene TRBJ2-1, with 8 bases aligning to TRBD2. Input material: PBMCs or T cells enriched from blood (not recorded which). The clonotype originates from a middle-aged woman who had been exposed to COVID-19. The CDR3 DNA reads as TGTGCCACTCACGCGGGACTAGGCCTCTCCTACAATGAGCAGTTCTTC. Translated, it gives CATHAGLGLSYNEQFF.